The rows below give T cell receptor beta chains drawn from one sample of a study of long-term antiretroviral therapy in people with HIV. Assay used: immunoSEQ multiplex PCR; TCRdb lists only in-frame clones, some missing. The sample carries roughly 28,000 clones, 78% recorded once. The sequenced sample was unsorted PBMCs, obtained 1.5 years before starting antiretroviral therapy. These receptors were collected from a man younger than 30 with HIV. Both conserved end residues are part of each CDR3. D genes are given only for firm matches.

>TRBV18|TRBJ2-3|NA
CASSPQVRGTDTQYF
>TRBV30|TRBJ1-5|TRBD1
CAWEGQGLNQPQHF
>TRBV18|TRBJ2-7|NA
CASSPGSYEQYF
>TRBV7-2|TRBJ2-7|TRBD1
CASSPRDSRLSGEQYF
>TRBV6-5|TRBJ2-7|NA
CATWGVADEQYF
>TRBV6-6|TRBJ2-2|NA
CASNTGSLTGELFF
>TRBV18|TRBJ2-7|NA
CASSLSGVEQYF
>TRBV9|TRBJ1-1|TRBD1
CASSPITGGSEAFF
>TRBV25-1|TRBJ1-1|NA
CASTGPTRNTEAFF
>TRBV19|TRBJ2-2|NA
CASSMWSYTGELFF
>TRBV7-6|TRBJ2-7|NA
CASSLERSYEQYF
>TRBV29-1|TRBJ2-7|TRBD1
CSVSGTGSYEQYF
>TRBV7-8|TRBJ2-5|NA
CASSTAPPGPALQETQYF
>TRBV23-1|TRBJ1-6|NA
CASSQYTTGGSNSPLHF
>TRBV29-1|TRBJ1-2|NA
CSVVSGENYGYTF
>TRBV5-4|TRBJ2-2|TRBD1
CASGTSDRGVTGELFF
>TRBV18|TRBJ2-7|NA
CASRGAVEGEQYF
>TRBV29-1|TRBJ1-3|NA
CSVAGYSGNTIYF
>TRBV28|TRBJ2-7|TRBD2
CASSGGRAQDYEQYF
>TRBV5-4|TRBJ2-7|NA
CASSTPETVSREQYF
>TRBV18|TRBJ1-2|NA
CASSPGNSGRPRLGYTF
>TRBV27|TRBJ2-3|NA
CASRPRQGQSDTQYF
>TRBV2|TRBJ2-1|TRBD1
CASTLLRGDRGNEQFF
>TRBV4-3|TRBJ2-6|TRBD1
CASSQTGVAGANVLTF
>TRBV6-7|TRBJ2-1|TRBD2
CASSPFGLAENEQFF
>TRBV5-8|TRBJ2-3|NA
CASSLVNSLDTQYF
>TRBV13|TRBJ2-1|TRBD2
CASSSFLAGGRNEQFF
>TRBV10-3|TRBJ1-2|NA
CAISDGEGYTF
>TRBV18|TRBJ2-1|NA
CASSPPSQEDQFF
>TRBV19|TRBJ1-5|NA
CASSWATHQPQHF
>TRBV7-9|TRBJ2-2|NA
CASSLAEASGELFF
>TRBV29-1|TRBJ2-1|NA
CSGGQFNNEQFF
>TRBV7-8|TRBJ1-2|NA
CASSSRQAIYYGYTF
>TRBV10-1|TRBJ2-2|NA
CASSAHNIKHTGELFF
>TRBV7-9|TRBJ1-5|NA
CASSLKGNQPQHF
>TRBV19|TRBJ1-5|NA
CASSIVGVGVNQPQHF
>TRBV6-6|TRBJ1-1|NA
CASRTDPYTEAFF
>TRBV27|TRBJ2-7|TRBD2
CASSSGLAAYEQYF
>TRBV14|TRBJ1-1|NA
CASSHDTYTEAFF
>TRBV10-3|TRBJ2-5|NA
CAISEQRRETQYF
>TRBV10-3|TRBJ2-7|TRBD2
CAIRPSGTSGRMEQYF
>TRBV7-6|TRBJ2-2|TRBD2
CASSLYLGGRNTGELFF
>TRBV11-2|TRBJ2-3|NA
CASSEGGPRDTQYF
>TRBV5-4|TRBJ2-1|TRBD2
CASSSENTEAGALEQFF
>TRBV6-1|TRBJ2-3|NA
CASSERVWASTDTQYF
>TRBV5-1|TRBJ2-1|TRBD2
CASSMGLAGPYNEQFF
>TRBV5-1|TRBJ2-2|TRBD2
CASISSGGNTGELFF